This T cell receptor beta chain is from a study of CD8 T cells in ankylosing spondylitis. A few counts support this clonotype. Construction of TCR beta libraries was performed using quantitative 5'-RACE with molecular barcodes. TCRdb called the 5' RACE reads again in MiXCR, with one record for every CDR3 protein. The table includes under 450,000 distinct CDR3 sequences, around 20% detected once. The CDR3 covers 18 residues. This TCR derives from a male donor with ankylosing spondylitis or in good health (not recorded which). The chain links TRBV21-1 to TRBJ2-4; the D call TRBD1 from the table was never checked on the DNA. TRBV21-1 is designated a pseudogene. Sequenced input: blood, either unsorted or a sorted T cell fraction (not recorded which). The CDR3 loop is CASSFRRGQPLVKNIQYF. Here the CDR3 DNA reads TGTGCCAGCAGCTTCAGGCGGGGGCAGCCATTGGTCAAAAACATTCAGTACTTC.